The sequence of this TCR beta chain was determined in a study of cytomegalovirus exposure and HLA in healthy donors. Turning to the study itself: Both the 120 validation repertoires and the approximately 700 first-cohort repertoires used the same platform, as reported by a later analysis.

Study findings and constraints: The study labeled about 160 TCR beta chains cytomegalovirus-associated. Subsequent analysis revealed that first-cohort TCR clusters tended to co-occur in the roughly 120 validation repertoires.

The 120-subject validation cohort, separate from the approximately 660-subject first cohort, included the donors. Clones were read by immunoSEQ multiplex PCR, and TCRdb kept only the in-frame ones, dropping some. The sample shows about 74,000 clones, about 93% of them seen only once. V lost 2 bases, J lost 4 bases, and 11 bases lay in between. Looked up from germline, CDR1 is PRHDT and CDR2 is FYEKMQ (reference sequence). The CDR3 is made up of 14 amino acids. With regard to this clone: The antigen is not known.

V and J are TRBV13 and TRBJ1-2; D is possibly TRBD1 (5 bases). Sequencing was performed on PBMCs. The clonotype originates from a woman aged 18-29 years in good health and CMV-seropositive. In DNA form, the CDR3 reads TGTGCCAGCAGCTTAAACGGGGGGATCTATGGCTACACCTTC. Encoded protein: CASSLNGGIYGYTF.